This paragraph covers one TCR beta chain sequence. The data stem from a study of control samples from healthy donors and cancer patients. The method was immunoSEQ multiplex PCR; TCRdb's version includes in-frame clones alone and lacks a portion of them. The sample has about 190,000 clones; roughly nine tenths are singletons. V dropped 3 bases and J dropped 3; count of bases not matched to a gene: 10. Looked up from germline, CDR1 is SGHRS and CDR2 is YFSETQ. The CDR3 loop spans 16 amino acids. This TCR was sampled from a man in his thirties or forties in good health. The sample consisted of blood. V is TRBV5-1 and J is TRBJ2-7; 9 bases agree with TRBD1. The CDR3 protein is CASSWRDRGSLYEQYF. In DNA, the CDR3 is TGCGCCAGCAGCTGGAGAGACAGGGGGTCCCTCTACGAGCAGTACTTC.